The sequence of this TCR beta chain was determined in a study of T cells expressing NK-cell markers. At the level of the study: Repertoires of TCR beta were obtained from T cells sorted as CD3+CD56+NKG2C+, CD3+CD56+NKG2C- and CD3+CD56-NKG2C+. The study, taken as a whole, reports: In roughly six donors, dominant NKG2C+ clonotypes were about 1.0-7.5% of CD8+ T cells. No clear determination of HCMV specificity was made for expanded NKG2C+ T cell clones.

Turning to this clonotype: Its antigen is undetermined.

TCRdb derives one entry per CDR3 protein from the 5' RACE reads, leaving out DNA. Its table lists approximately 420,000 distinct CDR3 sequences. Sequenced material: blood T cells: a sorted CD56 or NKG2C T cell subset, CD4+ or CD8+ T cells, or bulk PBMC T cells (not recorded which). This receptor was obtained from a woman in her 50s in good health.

CDR3 amino acids: CASSQRREGYEQYF. The J gene is TRBJ2-7, the V gene TRBV7-8; the TRBD1 assignment by TCRdb is unverifiable without DNA. Germline assignment: CDR1 SGHVS and CDR2 FQNEAQ. The CDR3 runs 14 residues. The variable domain in full, with the rest retrieved from reference TRBV7-8 and TRBJ2-7, is GAGVSQSPRYKVAKRGQDVALRCDPISGHVSLFWYQQALGQGPEFLTYFQNEAQLDKSGLPSDRFFAERPEGSVSTLKIQRTQQEDSAVYLCASSQRREGYEQYFGPGTRLTVT.